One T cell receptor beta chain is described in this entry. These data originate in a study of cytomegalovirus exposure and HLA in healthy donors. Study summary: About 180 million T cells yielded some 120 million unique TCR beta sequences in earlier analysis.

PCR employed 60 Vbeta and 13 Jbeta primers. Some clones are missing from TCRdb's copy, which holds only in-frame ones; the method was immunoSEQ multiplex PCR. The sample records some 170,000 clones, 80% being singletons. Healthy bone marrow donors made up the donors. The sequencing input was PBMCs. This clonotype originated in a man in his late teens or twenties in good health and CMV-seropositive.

The CDR3 bases are TGCGCCAGCAGCCAAGGCCAAAACCCGACTAGCGGGGGGCTTTTGGAGACCCAGTACTTC. Translated: CASSQGQNPTSGGLLETQYF. The chain recombines TRBV4-1 with TRBJ2-5; 13 bases line up with TRBD2. The CDR3 has 20 amino acids. Per the germline V gene, CDR1 is MGHRA and CDR2 is YSYEKL. The V segment lost 1 base and the J segment 5 bases; nucleotides outside the gene matches: 16.